What follows describes a single T cell receptor beta chain. These data are taken from a study of human T cells and chemical hapten exposure. Study background: Upper inner arm skin measuring about 2 cm by about 2 cm received 2% DPC for sensitization. Upper back patch tests used 0.01% DPC, scored after 6 days.

As for time point: pre-sensitization, week 0. Treatment defined: therapeutic diphenylcyclopropenone sensitization with weekly scalp DPC. Germline lookup yields CDR1 MNHNS and CDR2 SASEGT. V lost 5 bases and J lost 2; bases outside the gene matches: 8. This CDR3 has 16 residues. TCRdb recomputed calls from the RACE reads with MiXCR, one row per CDR3 protein. The data contain over 300,000 distinct CDR3 sequences, about 5.1% of them singletons. The starting material was whole blood, obtained in connection with sensitization to the hapten diphenylcyclopropenone (DPC). This chain uses TRBV6-1 with TRBJ2-1; TRBD1 matches at 8 bases. This receptor was identified in a woman between 45 and 60 years old with alopecia areata. Some clones in this sample may be carry-over from other donors' samples. The CDR3 DNA reads TGTGCCAGCAGTCCAATGGACAGGGTCGCCTACAATGAGCAGTTCTTC. Translated, it gives CASSPMDRVAYNEQFF.